This T cell receptor (beta chain) was captured by sequencing in a study of blood T cell repertoires in COVID-19. Across the whole study: Researchers got acute and convalescent COVID-19 samples from the United States, Italy and Spain. T cells, B-cell-depleted T cells, or PBMCs supplied cDNA or gDNA.

Original analysis: Amplification of reference gene primers provided the estimated nucleated cell counts. Assay: immunoSEQ multiplex PCR; the TCRdb copy retains only in-frame clones and omits some. V, J and clone size reflect that table, while D and trimming were determined from the DNA. The profile covers roughly 300,000 clones, with around 87% appearing a single time and around 8% taken by the ten largest. The germline V and J ends were trimmed by 10 bases and 1 base, with 14 bases remaining between them. This CDR3 spans 14 amino acids. Germline assignment: CDR1 MNHEY and CDR2 SVGAGI. V usage is TRBV6-5 and J usage is TRBJ1-5; possible D gene TRBD1, 5 bases. Sequenced: peripheral blood. The source is a woman aged 45-59 years who had recovered from COVID-19. CDR3 protein: CATYPRVSNQPQHF. CDR3 nucleotide sequence: TGTGCCACCTATCCCAGGGTCAGCAATCAGCCCCAGCATTTT.